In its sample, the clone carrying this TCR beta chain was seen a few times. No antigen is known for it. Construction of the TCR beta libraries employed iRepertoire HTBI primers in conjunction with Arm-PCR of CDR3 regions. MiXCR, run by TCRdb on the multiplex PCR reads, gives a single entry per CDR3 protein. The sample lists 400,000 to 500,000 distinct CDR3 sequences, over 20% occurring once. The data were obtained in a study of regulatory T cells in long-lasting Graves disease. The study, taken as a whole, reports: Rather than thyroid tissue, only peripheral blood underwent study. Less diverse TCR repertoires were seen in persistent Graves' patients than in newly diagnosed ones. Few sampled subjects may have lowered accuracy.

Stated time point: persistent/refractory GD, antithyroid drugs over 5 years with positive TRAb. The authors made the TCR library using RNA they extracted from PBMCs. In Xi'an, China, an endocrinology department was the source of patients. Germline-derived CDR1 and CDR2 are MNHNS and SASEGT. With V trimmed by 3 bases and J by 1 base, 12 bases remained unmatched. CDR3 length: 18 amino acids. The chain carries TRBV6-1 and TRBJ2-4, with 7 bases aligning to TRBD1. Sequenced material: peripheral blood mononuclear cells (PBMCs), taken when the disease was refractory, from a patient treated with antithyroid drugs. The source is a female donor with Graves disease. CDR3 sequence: CASSDGTDPWGAKNIQYF. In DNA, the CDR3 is TGTGCCAGCAGTGACGGGACAGACCCTTGGGGGGCCAAAAACATTCAGTACTTC.